This T cell receptor beta chain was captured in a study of T cell responses to AZD1222 COVID-19 vaccine. Overall study findings and caveats: CD4 TCRs covered the whole spike, strongest at regions 160-218 and 743-854. Females outnumbered males among donors, who were mostly white British; clonal diversity was possibly underestimated.

The germline V gene encodes CDR1 SEHNR and CDR2 FQNEAQ (reference sequence). The CDR3 contains 12 residues. V was clipped by 3 bases and J by 4 bases, with 6 bases between them. TCRdb keeps only in-frame clones here, not all; method: immunoSEQ multiplex PCR. The sample has 130,000 or so clones, about 93% seen once. In the case of this clone: The target antigen is unknown.

This specimen was peripheral blood, taken 28 days after the second AZD1222 dose. This clonotype was sampled from an adult who received the AZD1222 COVID-19 vaccine. V and J are TRBV7-9 and TRBJ1-1, with D unresolved. The CDR3 DNA reads as TGTGCCAGCAGCTTCTCAGGCACTGAAGCTTTCTTT. It specifies CASSFSGTEAFF.